The TCR beta chain described here comes from a study of shared clonotypes between healthy human individuals. Overall study findings and caveats: For naive CD4 cells, around 5% of clonotypes were shared across a handful of donors.

Germline V lookup: CDR1 WSHSY, CDR2 SAAADI. Trimming removed 6 bases at V and 3 bases at J, with 6 bases between. This CDR3 is 12 amino acids long. TCRdb's copy holds only in-frame clones and misses some; the assay was immunoSEQ multiplex PCR. The table has hundreds of thousands of clones, approximately 97% seen once. Notes on this clone: What it binds is unknown.

The V and J genes are TRBV10-2 and TRBJ1-3; no clear D. Sequencing input: naive CD4+ T cells sorted from blood. Subset specified: CD45RA+ positively selected. The TCR was taken from a woman aged 25-40 years in good health. The CDR3 nucleotides are TGCGCCAGCAGCACCAGTGGAAACACCATATATTTT. Translated, it gives CASSTSGNTIYF.